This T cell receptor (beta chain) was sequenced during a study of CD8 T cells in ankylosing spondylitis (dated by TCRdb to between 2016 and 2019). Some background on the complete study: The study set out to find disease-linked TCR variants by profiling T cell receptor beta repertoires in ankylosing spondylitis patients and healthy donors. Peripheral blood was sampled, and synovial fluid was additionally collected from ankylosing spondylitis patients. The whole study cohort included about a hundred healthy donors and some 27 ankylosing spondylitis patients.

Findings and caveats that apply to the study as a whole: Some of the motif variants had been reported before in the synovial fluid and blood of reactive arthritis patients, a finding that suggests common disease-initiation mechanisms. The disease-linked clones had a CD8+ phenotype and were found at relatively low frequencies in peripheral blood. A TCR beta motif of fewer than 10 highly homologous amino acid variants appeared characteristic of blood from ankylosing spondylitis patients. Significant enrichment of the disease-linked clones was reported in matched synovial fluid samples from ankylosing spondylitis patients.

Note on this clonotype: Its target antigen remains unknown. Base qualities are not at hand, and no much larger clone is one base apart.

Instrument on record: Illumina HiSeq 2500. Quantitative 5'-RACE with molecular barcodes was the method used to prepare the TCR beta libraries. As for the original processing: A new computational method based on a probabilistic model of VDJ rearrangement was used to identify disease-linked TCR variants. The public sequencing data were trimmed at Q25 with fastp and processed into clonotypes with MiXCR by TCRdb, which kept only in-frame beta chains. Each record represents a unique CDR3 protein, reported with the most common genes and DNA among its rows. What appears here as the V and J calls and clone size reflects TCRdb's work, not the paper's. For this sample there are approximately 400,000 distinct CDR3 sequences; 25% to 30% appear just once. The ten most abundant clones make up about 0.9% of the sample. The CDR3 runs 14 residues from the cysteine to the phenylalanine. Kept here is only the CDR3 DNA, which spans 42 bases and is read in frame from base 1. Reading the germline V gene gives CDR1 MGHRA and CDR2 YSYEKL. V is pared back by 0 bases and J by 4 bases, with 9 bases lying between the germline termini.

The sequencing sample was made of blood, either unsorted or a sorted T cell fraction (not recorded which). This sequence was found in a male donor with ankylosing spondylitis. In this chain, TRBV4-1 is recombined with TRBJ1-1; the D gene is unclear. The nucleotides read TGCGCCAGCAGCCAAGAAGTCGAGATCACTGAAGCTTTCTTT. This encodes CASSQEVEITEAFF.